This T cell receptor beta chain came from a study of T cells after yellow fever vaccination. This clonotype has just a few counts. The CDR3 length is 17 residues. The V gene end was trimmed by 5 bases and the J gene end by 9 bases; junction bases not matched to a gene: 18. TCRdb re-analysed the 5' RACE reads in MiXCR, keeping a single row per CDR3 protein. Among around 590,000 distinct CDR3 sequences listed, 9% to 15% were seen once. The chain combines TRBV12-3 or TRBV12-4 with TRBJ2-1; 8 bases map to TRBD2. The sample consisted of PBMCs, taken on the day of the yellow fever booster vaccination. The source is a man younger than 45 who received the YFV17D yellow fever vaccine. CDR3 protein: CASSQNEQDPSGSEQFF. The CDR3 coding sequence is TGTGCCAGCAGTCAAAATGAGCAGGACCCAAGCGGGAGTGAGCAGTTCTTC.